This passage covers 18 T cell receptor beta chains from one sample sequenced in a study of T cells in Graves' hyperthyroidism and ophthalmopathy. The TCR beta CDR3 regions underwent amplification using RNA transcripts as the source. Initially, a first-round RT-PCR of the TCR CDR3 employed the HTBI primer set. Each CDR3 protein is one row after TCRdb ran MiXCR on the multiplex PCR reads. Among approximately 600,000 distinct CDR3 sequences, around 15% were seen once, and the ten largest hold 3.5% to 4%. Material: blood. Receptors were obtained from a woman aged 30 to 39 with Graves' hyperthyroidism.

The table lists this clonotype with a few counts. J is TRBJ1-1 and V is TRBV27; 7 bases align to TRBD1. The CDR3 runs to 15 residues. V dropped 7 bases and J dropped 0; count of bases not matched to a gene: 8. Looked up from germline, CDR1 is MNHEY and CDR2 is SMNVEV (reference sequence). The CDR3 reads CASTWDSSMNTEAFF. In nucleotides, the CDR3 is TGTGCCAGCACCTGGGACAGTTCCATGAACACTGAAGCTTTCTTT.

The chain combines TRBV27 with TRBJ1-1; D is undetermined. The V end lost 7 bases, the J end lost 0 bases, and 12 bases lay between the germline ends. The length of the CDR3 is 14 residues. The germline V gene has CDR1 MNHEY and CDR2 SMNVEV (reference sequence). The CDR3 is CASKQPGMNTEAFF. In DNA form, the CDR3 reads TGTGCCAGCAAGCAGCCGGGAATGAACACTGAAGCTTTCTTT.

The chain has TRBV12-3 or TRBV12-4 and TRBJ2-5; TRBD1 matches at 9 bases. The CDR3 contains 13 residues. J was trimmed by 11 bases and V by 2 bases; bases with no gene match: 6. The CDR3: CASSLRDRDLQYF. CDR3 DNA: TGTGCCAGCAGTTTACGGGACAGGGATCTTCAGTACTTC.

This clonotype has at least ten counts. This chain's CDR3 is CSASGGGTFSYEQYF. The CDR3 DNA reads as TGCAGTGCTAGCGGGGGTGGGACGTTCTCCTACGAGCAGTACTTC. The V call is TRBV20-1, the J call TRBJ2-7, with a possible D match to TRBD2 (6 bases). The V end lost 3 bases, the J end lost 0 bases, and 15 bases lay between the germline ends. Germline lookup yields CDR1 DFQATT and CDR2 SNEGSKA (reference sequence). The CDR3 has 15 residues.

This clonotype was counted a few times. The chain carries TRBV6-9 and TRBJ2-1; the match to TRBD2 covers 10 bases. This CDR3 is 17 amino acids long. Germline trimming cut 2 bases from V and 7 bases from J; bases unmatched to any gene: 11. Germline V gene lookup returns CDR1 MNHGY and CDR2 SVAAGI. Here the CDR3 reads CASSYLGPAGGGNEQFF. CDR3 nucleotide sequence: TGTGCCAGCAGTTATCTCGGACCAGCGGGAGGGGGTAATGAGCAGTTCTTC.

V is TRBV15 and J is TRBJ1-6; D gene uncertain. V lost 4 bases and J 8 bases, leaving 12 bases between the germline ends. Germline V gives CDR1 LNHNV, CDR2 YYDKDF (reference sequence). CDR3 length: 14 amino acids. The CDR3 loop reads CATSKTQDHSPLHF. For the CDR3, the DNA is TGTGCCACCAGCAAAACCCAGGATCATTCACCCCTCCACTTT.

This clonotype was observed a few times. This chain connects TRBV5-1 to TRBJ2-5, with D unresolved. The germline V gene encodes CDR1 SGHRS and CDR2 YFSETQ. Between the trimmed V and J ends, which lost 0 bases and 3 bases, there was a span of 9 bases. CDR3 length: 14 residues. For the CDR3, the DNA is TGCGCCAGCAGCTTGGGGTCACCTGAAGAGACCCAGTACTTC. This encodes CASSLGSPEETQYF.

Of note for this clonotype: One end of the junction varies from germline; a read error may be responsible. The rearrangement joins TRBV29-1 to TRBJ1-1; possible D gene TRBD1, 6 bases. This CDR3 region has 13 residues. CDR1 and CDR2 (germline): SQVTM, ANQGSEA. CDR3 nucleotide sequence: TGCAGCGTACAGGACAGAGCGAACACTGAAACTTTCTTT. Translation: CSVQDRANTETFF.

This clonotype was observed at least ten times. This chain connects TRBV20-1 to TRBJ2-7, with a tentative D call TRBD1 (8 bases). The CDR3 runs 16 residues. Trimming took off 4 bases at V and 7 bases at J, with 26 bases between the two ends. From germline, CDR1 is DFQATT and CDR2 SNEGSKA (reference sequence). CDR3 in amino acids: CSAIKAGTGSGREQYF. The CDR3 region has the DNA TGCAGTGCTATAAAAGCGGGGACAGGATCCGGGAGGGAGCAGTACTTC.

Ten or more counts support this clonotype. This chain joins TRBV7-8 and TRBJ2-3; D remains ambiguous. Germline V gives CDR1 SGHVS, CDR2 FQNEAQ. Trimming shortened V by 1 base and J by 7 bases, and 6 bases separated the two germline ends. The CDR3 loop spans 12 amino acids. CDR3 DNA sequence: TGTGCCAGCAGCTTAGACCCGCATACGCAGTATTTT. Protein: CASSLDPHTQYF.

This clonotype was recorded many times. The CDR3 nucleotides are TGTGCCAGCAGCCTACCGACAGGGGGGTTAGAGACCCAGTACTTC. This sequence encodes CASSLPTGGLETQYF. The V call is TRBV7-2, the J call TRBJ2-5, with 9 nucleotides matching TRBD1. Trimming took 5 bases from V and 4 from J; bases not matched to a gene: 8. The CDR3 runs to 15 residues. The V gene's germline CDR1 is SGHTA and CDR2 FQGNSA.

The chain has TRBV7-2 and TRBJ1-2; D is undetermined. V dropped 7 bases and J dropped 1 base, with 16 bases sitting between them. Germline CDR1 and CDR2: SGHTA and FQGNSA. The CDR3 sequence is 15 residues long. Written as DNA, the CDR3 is TGTGCCAGCAATCCACGCGGTGGGAGTAACTATGGCTACACCTTC. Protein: CASNPRGGSNYGYTF.

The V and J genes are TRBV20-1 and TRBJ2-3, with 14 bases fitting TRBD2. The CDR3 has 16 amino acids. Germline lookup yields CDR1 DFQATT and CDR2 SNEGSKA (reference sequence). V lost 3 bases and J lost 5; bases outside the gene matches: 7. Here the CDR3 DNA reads TGCAGTGCTAGCCGCCGCGGACTAGCGGGAGGAGATACGCAGTATTTT. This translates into CSASRRGLAGGDTQYF.

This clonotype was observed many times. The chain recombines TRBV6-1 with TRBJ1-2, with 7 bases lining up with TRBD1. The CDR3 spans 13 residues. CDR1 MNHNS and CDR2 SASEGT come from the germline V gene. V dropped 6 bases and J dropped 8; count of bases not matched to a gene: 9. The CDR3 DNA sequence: TGTGCCAGCAGCCCCACTCGACAGGGCGGCTACACCTTC. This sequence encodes CASSPTRQGGYTF.

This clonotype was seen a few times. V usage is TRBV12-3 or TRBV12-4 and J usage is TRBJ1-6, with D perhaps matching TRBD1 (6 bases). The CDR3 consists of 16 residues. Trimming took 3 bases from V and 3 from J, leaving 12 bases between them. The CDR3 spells CASSFRGLGYNSPLHF. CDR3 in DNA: TGTGCCAGCAGTTTTAGGGGGTTAGGCTATAATTCACCCCTCCACTTT.

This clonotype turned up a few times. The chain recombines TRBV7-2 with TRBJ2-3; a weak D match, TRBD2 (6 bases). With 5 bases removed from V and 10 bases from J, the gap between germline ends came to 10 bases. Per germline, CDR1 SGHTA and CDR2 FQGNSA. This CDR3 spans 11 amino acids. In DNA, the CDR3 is TGTGCCAGCAGCATTAGCGGCCCGCAGTATTTT. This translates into CASSISGPQYF.

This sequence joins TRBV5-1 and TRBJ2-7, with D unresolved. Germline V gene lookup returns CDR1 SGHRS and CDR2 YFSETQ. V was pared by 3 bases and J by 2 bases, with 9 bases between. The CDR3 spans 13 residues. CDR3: CASSSTGPYEQYF. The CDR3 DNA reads TGCGCCAGCAGCTCAACTGGTCCCTACGAGCAGTACTTC.

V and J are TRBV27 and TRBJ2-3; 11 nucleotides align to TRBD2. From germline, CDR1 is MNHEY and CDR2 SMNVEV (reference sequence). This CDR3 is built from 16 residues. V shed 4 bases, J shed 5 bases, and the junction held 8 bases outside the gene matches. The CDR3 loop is CASSSLAGGPEDTQYF. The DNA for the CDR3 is TGTGCCAGCAGTTCCTTAGCGGGAGGGCCGGAAGATACGCAGTATTTT.